These 23 T cell receptor beta chains were sequenced from one sample in a study of cytomegalovirus exposure and HLA in healthy donors. This PCR relied on a set of 60 Vbeta primers and 13 Jbeta primers. Here immunoSEQ multiplex PCR was the method, and the copy in TCRdb shows in-frame clones only, minus some. The sample lists tens of thousands of clones, more than 65% seen once, with around 3% in the top ten. The sequencing sample was made of PBMCs. Every receptor here comes from a young man in good health and CMV-seronegative.

This chain links TRBV6-5 with TRBJ2-1; D is undetermined. Germline V gene data show CDR1 as MNHEY and CDR2 as SVGAGI. The length of the CDR3 is 13 residues. Trimming removed 5 bases from V and 10 bases from J, with 15 bases in between. The CDR3 DNA sequence: TGTGCCAGCAGTACCCCGCGCGGCTGGGAGCAGTTCTTC. It is translated as CASSTPRGWEQFF.

This clone was recorded only once. The chain carries TRBV10-2 and TRBJ1-3, with 9 bases fitting TRBD1. J lost 0 bases, V lost 5 bases, and 14 bases had no gene match. The CDR3 totals 19 residues. Per the germline V gene, CDR1 is WSHSY and CDR2 is SAAADI. DNA for the CDR3: TGCGCCAGCAGTCCGGGGACAGGGAAAGGAGTAGGCTCTGGAAACACCATATATTTT. Translating gives CASSPGTGKGVGSGNTIYF.

This clone appeared a few times. V is TRBV6-5 and J is TRBJ2-2; D is undetermined. CDR1 is MNHEY and CDR2 is SVGAGI in the germline V gene. The ends were cut back, 4 bases at V and 7 bases at J, with 13 bases in the middle. This CDR3 spans 14 amino acids. The CDR3 spells CASSLKAEVGELFF. The CDR3 coding sequence is TGTGCCAGCAGTTTGAAGGCTGAGGTCGGGGAGCTGTTTTTT.

V gene TRBV5-4 combines with J gene TRBJ1-2; D might be TRBD1 (6 bases). The CDR3 has 16 amino acids. Germline V CDR1 and CDR2: SGHNT, YYREEE (reference sequence). The V and J ends lost 1 base and 3 bases respectively, with 16 bases between them. CDR3 in DNA: TGTGCCAGCAGCTTGAGCGGTGGCAGGGGCGACTATGGCTACACCTTC. This sequence encodes CASSLSGGRGDYGYTF.

This chain joins TRBV27 and TRBJ1-1; 7 bases are shared with TRBD1. The junction had 12 bases not matched to a gene; V was cut back by 4 bases and J by 4 bases. Germline V gene sequence: CDR1 MNHEY, CDR2 SMNVEV (reference sequence). CDR3 length: 16 amino acids. The CDR3 DNA reads as TGTGCCAGCAGTTACTCCAGGGGGACCTTTACCACTGAAGCTTTCTTT. It yields the protein CASSYSRGTFTTEAFF.

This chain uses TRBV4-3 with TRBJ1-5, with 7 positions matching TRBD1. CDR3 length: 14 residues. Germline V gene data show CDR1 as LGHNA and CDR2 as YSLEER. Unmatched junction bases numbered 5, after V lost 4 bases and J lost 5 bases. DNA of the CDR3: TGCGCCAGCAGCCCGACAGGGTCGGATCAGCCCCAGCATTTT. Amino acids: CASSPTGSDQPQHF.

The J gene is TRBJ2-3, the V gene TRBV10-3; no reliable D call. V dropped 6 bases and J dropped 2 bases, with 6 bases sitting between them. CDR1 is ENHRY, CDR2 SYGVKD, per germline. The CDR3 is 12 residues long. In DNA form, the CDR3 reads TGTGCCATCAGCGCAGTCACAGATACGCAGTATTTT. This codes for CAISAVTDTQYF.

As for this clone: The germline gene is not matched at one end of the junction; a read error may be the cause. V and J are TRBV6-1 and TRBJ1-2; D is ambiguous. Germline CDR1 reads MNHNS; CDR2 reads SASEGT. The CDR3 loop spans 13 amino acids. The DNA of the CDR3 is TGTGCCAGCAGTGAAGGCGGGTATGGCTACCGACCCTTC. As protein: CASSEGGYGYRPF.

The chain carries TRBV9 and TRBJ1-3, with a tentative D call TRBD1 (6 bases). V dropped 0 bases and J dropped 3 bases, with 10 bases sitting between them. This CDR3 is 15 amino acids long. The germline gives CDR1 SGDLS, CDR2 YYNGEE. The CDR3 loop reads CASSVAGAIGNTIYF. The DNA of the CDR3 is TGTGCCAGCAGCGTAGCAGGGGCCATTGGAAACACCATATATTTT.

The V gene is TRBV6-1, the J gene TRBJ1-1; 8 bases match TRBD1. Germline trimming cut 1 base from V and 3 bases from J; bases unmatched to any gene: 4. Germline assignment: CDR1 MNHNS and CDR2 SASEGT. The CDR3 spans 15 residues. The chain's CDR3 is CASSEGSGGDTEAFF. CDR3 in DNA: TGTGCCAGCAGTGAAGGCTCAGGGGGCGACACTGAAGCTTTCTTT.

This clone was detected once. The chain is built from TRBV7-2 and TRBJ1-2, with D unclear. This CDR3 is built from 15 residues. The V end was cut by 6 bases, the J end by 4 bases, with 18 bases between. Germline lookup yields CDR1 SGHTA and CDR2 FQGNSA. The CDR3 region is CASRPSGRHLYGYTF. CDR3 DNA sequence: TGTGCCAGCAGACCCTCTGGGAGGCATCTCTATGGCTACACCTTC.

The V and J genes are TRBV30 and TRBJ1-5; no reliable D call. V was clipped by 0 bases and J by 2 bases, with 5 bases between them. Germline CDR1 and CDR2: GTSNPN and SVGIG (reference sequence). The CDR3 is made up of 13 amino acids. The CDR3, as DNA: TGTGCCTGGAGTGTACAGCGCAATCAGCCCCAGCATTTT. Translating it yields CAWSVQRNQPQHF. Based on the CDR3 plus reference TRBV30 and TRBJ1-5, the full variable domain is SQTIHQWPATLVQPVGSPLSLECTVEGTSNPNLYWYRQAAGRGLQLLFYSVGIGQISSEVPQNLSASRPQDRQFILSSKKLLLSDSGFYLCAWSVQRNQPQHFGDGTRLSIL.

This chain connects TRBV14 to TRBJ1-2, with 11 positions matching TRBD1. Germline V gives CDR1 SGHDN, CDR2 FVKESK. CDR3 size: 15 residues. V lost 6 bases and J lost 3; bases outside the gene matches: 6. The CDR3 sequence: CASSGGTGGDYGYTF. CDR3 in DNA: TGTGCCAGCAGTGGAGGGACAGGGGGAGACTATGGCTACACCTTC.

The chain combines TRBV29-1 with TRBJ1-2; TRBD1 matches 10 bases. Germline lookup yields CDR1 SQVTM and CDR2 ANQGSEA. The CDR3 covers 14 residues. Losses at the gene ends were 3 bases for V and 5 bases for J; bases not matched to a gene: 6. CDR3 in amino acids: CSVEGDRGSYGYTF. CDR3 bases: TGCAGCGTTGAGGGGGACAGGGGATCTTATGGCTACACCTTC.

The chain joins TRBV18 to TRBJ2-6; D is possibly TRBD1 (5 bases). V shed 3 bases and J shed 2 bases, with 17 bases lying between them. Germline V gives CDR1 KGHSH, CDR2 LQKENI. The CDR3 spans 18 residues. The CDR3 protein is CASSPWPRARTGANVLTF. The CDR3 region has the DNA TGTGCCAGCTCACCTTGGCCCAGGGCGCGAACTGGGGCCAACGTCCTGACTTTC.

The chain combines TRBV21-1 with TRBJ1-2; the table's D call, TRBD1, was not checked against the DNA. TRBV21-1 is tagged as a pseudogene. The CDR3 is made up of 15 amino acids. CDR3 amino acids: CASSSRQGWGYGYTF. CDR3 in DNA: TGTGCCAGCAGTTCTAGACAGGGTTGGGGCTATGGCTACACCTTC.

With respect to this clone: One end of the junction varies from germline; a read error may be responsible. V is TRBV5-5 and J is TRBJ1-6; no reliable D call. This CDR3 has 16 residues. CDR1 is SGHKS and CDR2 is YYEKEE in the germline V gene (reference sequence). CDR3 sequence (DNA): TGTGCCAGCAGTTTGGAGAGTCACTCCTATAATTCACCCCTCCACTTT. Translated: CASSLESHSYNSPLHF.

This chain links TRBV4-1 with TRBJ1-6; D uncertain. The germline V and J ends were trimmed by 2 bases and 9 bases, with 8 bases remaining between them. This CDR3 comprises 13 residues. CDR1 MGHRA and CDR2 YSYEKL come from the germline V gene. The CDR3 DNA reads as TGCGCCAGCAGCCAATTAGAAGTTTCACCCCTCCACTTT. Protein sequence: CASSQLEVSPLHF.

This chain's CDR3 is CASTPVASYQPQHF. Written as DNA, the CDR3 is TGTGCCAGTACCCCAGTAGCGAGTTATCAGCCCCAGCATTTT. The V call is TRBV19, the J call TRBJ1-5; D gene unclear. The germline gives CDR1 LNHDA, CDR2 SQIVND (reference sequence). V lost 7 bases and J 5 bases, leaving 15 bases between the germline ends. This CDR3 is 14 amino acids long.

V usage is TRBV7-3 and J usage is TRBJ2-1, with D tentatively TRBD2 (7 bases). The V and J ends lost 5 bases and 5 bases respectively, with 16 bases between them. The CDR3 extends over 15 amino acids. Germline CDR1 and CDR2: SGHTA and FQGTGA. In DNA, the CDR3 is TGTGCCAGCAGCCCAAGGGAGGGGGGGAACAATGAGCAGTTCTTC. Encoded protein: CASSPREGGNNEQFF. Drawing the rest from reference TRBV7-3 and TRBJ2-1, the complete variable domain is GAGVSQTPSNKVTEKGKYVELRCDPISGHTALYWYRQSLGQGPEFLIYFQGTGAADDSGLPNDRFFAVRPEGSVSTLKIQRTERGDSAVYLCASSPREGGNNEQFFGPGTRLTVL.

The V call is TRBV5-1, the J call TRBJ2-3; 7 positions match TRBD2. The CDR3 is made up of 15 amino acids. Germline CDR1 reads SGHRS; CDR2 reads YFSETQ. J lost 0 bases, V lost 3 bases, and 4 bases had no gene match. The chain's CDR3 is CASSSREASTDTQYF. DNA for the CDR3: TGCGCCAGCAGCTCCCGGGAGGCTAGCACAGATACGCAGTATTTT.

Written as DNA, the CDR3 is TGCGCCAGCAGCCAGGTGCGCAGGGGAGGGGACACCGGGGAGCTGTTTTTT. This sequence encodes CASSQVRRGGDTGELFF. The chain combines TRBV4-1 with TRBJ2-2; possible D gene TRBD2, 7 bases. The CDR3 covers 17 residues. The V end was cut by 3 bases, the J end by 3 bases, with 17 bases between. CDR1 is MGHRA, CDR2 YSYEKL, per germline.

The chain uses TRBV19 and TRBJ1-2; D is ambiguous. Trimming stripped 5 bases from V and 5 bases from J, with 12 bases between. From germline, CDR1 is LNHDA and CDR2 SQIVND (reference sequence). This CDR3 comprises 13 residues. The CDR3 protein is CASSHQRLYGYTF. The CDR3 nucleotides read TGTGCCAGTAGTCACCAAAGACTATATGGCTACACCTTC.